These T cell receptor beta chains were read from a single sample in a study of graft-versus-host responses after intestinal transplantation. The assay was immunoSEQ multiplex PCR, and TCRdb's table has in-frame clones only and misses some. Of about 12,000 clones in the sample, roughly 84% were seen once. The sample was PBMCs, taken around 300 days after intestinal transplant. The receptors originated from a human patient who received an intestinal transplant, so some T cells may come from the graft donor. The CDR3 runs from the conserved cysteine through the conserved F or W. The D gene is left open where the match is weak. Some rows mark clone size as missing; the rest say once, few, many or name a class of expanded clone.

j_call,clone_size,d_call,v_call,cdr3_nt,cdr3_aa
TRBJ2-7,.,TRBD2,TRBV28,TGTGCCAGCAGTCCGCCGTCGGCGGGAGGTGCCTACGAGCAGTACTTC,CASSPPSAGGAYEQYF
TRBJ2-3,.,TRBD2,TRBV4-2,TGTGCCAGCAGCCCGACTAGCGGGAGGGCCGCAGATACGCAGTATTTT,CASSPTSGRAADTQYF
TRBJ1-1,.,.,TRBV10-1,TGCGCCAGCCGCACCGGACTGAACACTGAAGCTTTCTTT,CASRTGLNTEAFF
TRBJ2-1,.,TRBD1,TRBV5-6,TGTGCCAGCAGCGTCGGGACAGTCTACAATGAGCAGTTCTTC,CASSVGTVYNEQFF
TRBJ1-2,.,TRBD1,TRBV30,TGTGCCTGCAGACAGGGGGCGCCTTATGGCTACACCTTC,CACRQGAPYGYTF
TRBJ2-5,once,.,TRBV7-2,TGTGCCAGCAGCGCGCAAGAGACCCAGTACTTC,CASSAQETQYF
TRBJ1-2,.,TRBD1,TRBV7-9,TGTGCCAGCAGCTCAAACAGGGGCAGGTATGATGGCTACACCTTC,CASSSNRGRYDGYTF
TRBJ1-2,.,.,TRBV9,TGTGCCAGCAGGAGGTACTATGGCTACACCTTC,CASRRYYGYTF
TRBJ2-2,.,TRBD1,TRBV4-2,TGTGCCAGCAGCCCCACAACACTACAGGGGGCGGAGCTGTTTTTT,CASSPTTLQGAELFF
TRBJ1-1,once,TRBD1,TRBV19,TGTGCCAGTAGTGTGGGACAGGGGAATGGGAACACTGAAGCTTTCTTT,CASSVGQGNGNTEAFF
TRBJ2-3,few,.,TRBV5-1,TGCGCCAGCAGCTTATTTGGTCAAACCACAGATACGCAGTATTTT,CASSLFGQTTDTQYF
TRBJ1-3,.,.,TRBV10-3,TGTGCCATCAGTAACATGCCAACCGGAAACACCATATATTTT,CAISNMPTGNTIYF
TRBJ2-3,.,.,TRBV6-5,TGTGCCAGCAGTTACTCCCGTGAGGGTAGCACAGATACGCAGTATTTT,CASSYSREGSTDTQYF
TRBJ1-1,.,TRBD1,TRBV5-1,TGCGCCAGCAGTCATCGCGGACAGGGGCCAGGGAACACTGAAGCTTTCTTT,CASSHRGQGPGNTEAFF
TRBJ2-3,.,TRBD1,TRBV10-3,TGTGCCATCAGTTCCGACAGGGGGCGCACAGATACGCAGTATTTT,CAISSDRGRTDTQYF
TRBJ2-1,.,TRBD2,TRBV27,TGTGCCAGCAGACGGACTAGCGGGAGGGAAGGGTTCTTC,CASRRTSGREGFF
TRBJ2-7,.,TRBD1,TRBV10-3,TGTGCCATCAGTGCCCGGGACAGGGGGATCTACGAGCAGTACTTC,CAISARDRGIYEQYF
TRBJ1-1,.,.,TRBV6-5,TGTGCCAGCAGTCTACAGGGATGGACTGAAGCTTTCTTT,CASSLQGWTEAFF
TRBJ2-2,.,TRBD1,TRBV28,TGTGCCAGCAGTCCCCCTAACCCCGGGACAGGGAGGACCGGGGAGCTGTTTTTT,CASSPPNPGTGRTGELFF
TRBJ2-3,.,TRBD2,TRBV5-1,TGCGCCAGCAGCCCGATGAGCGGGGTACTCACAGATACGCAGTATTTT,CASSPMSGVLTDTQYF
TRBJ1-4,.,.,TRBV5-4,TGTGCCAGCAGCGGAAGGACCAGGGAAGGAGGTGAAAAACTGTTTTTT,CASSGRTREGGEKLFF
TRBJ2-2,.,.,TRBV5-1,TGCGCCAGCAGCTTGAGTCTATCGGATACCGGGGAGCTGTTTTTT,CASSLSLSDTGELFF
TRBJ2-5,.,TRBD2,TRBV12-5,TGTGCTAGTGGTTTGTCCGCTAGCGGGAGGGCCTTAGAGACCCAGTACTTC,CASGLSASGRALETQYF
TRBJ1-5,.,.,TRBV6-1,TGTGCCAGCAGTGAAGGGGACAGCAATCAGCCCCAGCATTTT,CASSEGDSNQPQHF
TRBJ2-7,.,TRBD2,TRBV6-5,TGTGCCAGCGGTGCGGGAGGGCCGTACGAGCAGTACTTC,CASGAGGPYEQYF
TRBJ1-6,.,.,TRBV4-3,TGCGCCAGCAGCCAAAGGGGTTATAATTCACCCCTCCACTTT,CASSQRGYNSPLHF
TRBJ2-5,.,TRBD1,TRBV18,TGTGCCAGCTCACCACTTCCGACAGGGAGAGAGACCCAGTACTTC,CASSPLPTGRETQYF
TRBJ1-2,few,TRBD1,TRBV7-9,TGTGCCAGCAGCTTAGCCGGGACAGGGGTCTATGGCTACACCTTC,CASSLAGTGVYGYTF
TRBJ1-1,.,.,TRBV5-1,TGCGCCAGCAGCCTGGTGACAGGGAACACTGAAGCTTTCTTT,CASSLVTGNTEAFF